This entry lists 14 T cell receptor beta chains sequenced from one sample in a study of beta chain features in type 1 diabetes. General study points: The study found moderately but significantly shorter TCRB CDR3s in all four CD4+ subsets of Type 1 diabetes patients.

Sequenced material consisted of expressed TCRB transcripts (all of the isolated RNA was reverse transcribed). TCRdb's copy holds only in-frame clones and misses some; the assay was immunoSEQ multiplex PCR. The sample contains roughly 180,000 clones, roughly 8% of which appear only once. These receptors' antigens are unknown. The sequencing input was central memory CD4+ T cells from blood. All receptors derive from a woman in her thirties or forties with type 1 diabetes.

V gene TRBV4-2 combines with J gene TRBJ2-1, with D hard to call. Germline values: CDR1 LGHNA, CDR2 YNFKEQ. V lost 0 bases, J lost 6 bases, and 18 bases lay in between. This CDR3 is 17 amino acids long. The CDR3 protein is CASSQDQQIAYLNEQFF. CDR3 sequence (DNA): TGTGCCAGCAGCCAAGATCAACAGATTGCGTACCTCAATGAGCAGTTCTTC.

This chain connects TRBV28 to TRBJ2-7; D might be TRBD1 (7 bases). The CDR3 covers 15 residues. Germline CDR1 and CDR2: MDHEN and SYDVKM. The V end was cut by 10 bases, the J end by 5 bases, with 24 bases between. The CDR3 protein is CATRPTSGGTDEQYF. For the CDR3, the DNA is TGTGCCACTCGCCCTACTTCAGGGGGGACGGACGAGCAGTACTTC.

This rearrangement joins TRBV6-5 to TRBJ2-1, with D perhaps TRBD2 (5 bases). Deletions cut 4 bases from V and 12 bases from J, with 13 bases between. The germline V gene has CDR1 MNHEY and CDR2 SVGAGI. This CDR3 has 12 residues. This chain's CDR3 is CASSSPRRGQFF. The CDR3 region has the DNA TGTGCCAGCAGTTCACCTCGCCGGGGGCAGTTCTTC.

There are a few counts of this clone. The chain has TRBV7-3 and TRBJ1-6, with D tentatively TRBD1 (6 bases). Germline-derived CDR1 and CDR2 are SGHTA and FQGTGA. Trimming removed 5 bases at V and 7 bases at J, with 9 bases between. The CDR3 is 13 residues long. The chain's CDR3 is CASSRQGNSPLHF. The CDR3 DNA is TGTGCCAGCAGCCGCCAGGGGAATTCACCCCTCCACTTT.

V is TRBV5-4 and J is TRBJ1-4, with TRBD1 matching over 11 bases. Germline V gene sequence: CDR1 SGHNT, CDR2 YYREEE (reference sequence). The CDR3 has 17 residues. V dropped 3 bases and J dropped 8; count of bases not matched to a gene: 12. Written as DNA, the CDR3 is TGTGCCAGCAGCTCCCGGACAGGGGGCGTAGGAGGAGAAAAACTGTTTTTT. This translates into CASSSRTGGVGGEKLFF. Looking up the rest from reference TRBV5-4 and TRBJ1-4 gives the full variable domain: ETGVTQSPTHLIKTRGQQVTLRCSSQSGHNTVSWYQQALGQGPQFIFQYYREEENGRGNFPPRFSGLQFPNYSSELNVNALELDDSALYLCASSSRTGGVGGEKLFFGSGTQLSVL.

In its sample, this clone was seen a few times. This chain uses TRBV6-5 with TRBJ2-7, with TRBD1 matching 10 bases. Germline-derived CDR1 and CDR2 are MNHEY and SVGAGI. The trim removed 4 bases at V and 2 bases at J, leaving 5 bases unmatched. The CDR3 totals 15 residues. CDR3 coding DNA: TGTGCCAGCAGTTTACATGACAGGGGGCCCTACGAGCAGTACTTC. This gives the protein CASSLHDRGPYEQYF.

A few counts support this clone. V gene TRBV5-5 combines with J gene TRBJ2-3; D unclear. Germline assignment: CDR1 SGHKS and CDR2 YYEKEE (reference sequence). This CDR3 is 13 amino acids long. The V end was cut by 4 bases, the J end by 2 bases, with 8 bases between. The CDR3 loop is CASSPEITDTQYF. CDR3 nucleotide sequence: TGTGCCAGCAGCCCCGAGATCACAGATACGCAGTATTTT.

V usage is TRBV5-1 and J usage is TRBJ2-5, with unresolved D. This CDR3 comprises 12 residues. Germline lookup yields CDR1 SGHRS and CDR2 YFSETQ. Trimming stripped 4 bases from V and 2 bases from J, with 6 bases between. The CDR3 sequence is CASSQNQETQYF. For the CDR3, the DNA is TGCGCCAGCAGCCAAAATCAAGAGACCCAGTACTTC.

This chain uses TRBV5-8 with TRBJ1-5; D may be TRBD1 (6 bases). The CDR3 length is 17 residues. With 4 bases removed from V and 0 bases from J, the gap between germline ends came to 17 bases. The V gene's germline CDR1 is SGHTS and CDR2 YDEGEE. CDR3 sequence: CASSQTTGSGSNQPQHF. DNA for the CDR3: TGTGCCAGCAGCCAGACTACAGGGTCCGGTAGCAATCAGCCCCAGCATTTT.

The J gene is TRBJ2-2, the V gene TRBV7-2; 12 bases line up with TRBD2. From germline, CDR1 is SGHTA and CDR2 FQGNSA. J lost 10 bases, V lost 1 base, and 4 bases had no gene match. CDR3 length: 15 amino acids. CDR3 in amino acids: CASSLGPSGRVELFF. The CDR3, as DNA: TGTGCCAGCAGCTTAGGTCCTAGCGGGAGGGTGGAGCTGTTTTTT.

Many counts were recorded for this clone. The J gene is TRBJ2-7, the V gene TRBV7-2, with D maybe TRBD1 (5 bases). This CDR3 is built from 15 residues. Germline V gene data show CDR1 as SGHTA and CDR2 as FQGNSA. V lost 1 base to trimming and J lost 2 bases, with 12 bases between them. The CDR3 spells CASSLEGQGPYEQYF. The CDR3 DNA reads TGTGCCAGCAGCTTAGAGGGGCAGGGTCCCTACGAGCAGTACTTC.

The J gene is TRBJ2-5, the V gene TRBV19, with D maybe TRBD2 (5 bases). The germline V and J ends were trimmed by 5 bases and 2 bases, with 12 bases remaining between them. The CDR3 totals 14 residues. Germline V lookup: CDR1 LNHDA, CDR2 SQIVND (reference sequence). CDR3 residues: CASSQGTGQETQYF. DNA for the CDR3: TGTGCCAGTAGTCAAGGAACGGGGCAAGAGACCCAGTACTTC.

The V call is TRBV5-1, the J call TRBJ2-7; 11 positions match TRBD1. The length of the CDR3 is 15 residues. The germline V gene has CDR1 SGHRS and CDR2 YFSETQ. J gave up 3 bases and V 4 bases, and 6 bases lay outside the gene matches. This CDR3 is CASSGGTGGVYEQYF. The CDR3 DNA follows: TGCGCCAGCAGCGGGGGGACAGGGGGTGTCTACGAGCAGTACTTC.

The V and J genes are TRBV29-1 and TRBJ2-3; D gene unclear. The germline gives CDR1 SQVTM, CDR2 ANQGSEA. V shed 4 bases and J shed 0 bases, with 5 bases lying between them. The CDR3 sequence is 12 residues long. The CDR3, as DNA: TGCAGCGTTGTTTCAAGCACAGATACGCAGTATTTT. This encodes CSVVSSTDTQYF.